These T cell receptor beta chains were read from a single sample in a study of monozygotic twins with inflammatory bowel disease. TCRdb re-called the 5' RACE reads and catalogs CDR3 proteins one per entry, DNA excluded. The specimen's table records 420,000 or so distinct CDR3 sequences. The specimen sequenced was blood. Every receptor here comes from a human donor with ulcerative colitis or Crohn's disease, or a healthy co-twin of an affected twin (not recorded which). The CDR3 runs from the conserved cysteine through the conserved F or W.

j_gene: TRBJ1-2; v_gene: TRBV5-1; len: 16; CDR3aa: CASRAGTGGTRTGYTF
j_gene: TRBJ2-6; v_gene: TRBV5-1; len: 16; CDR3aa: CASSLGVATGANVLTF
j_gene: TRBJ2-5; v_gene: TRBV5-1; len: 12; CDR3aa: CASSFDTGTQYF
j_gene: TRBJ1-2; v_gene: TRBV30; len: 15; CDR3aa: CAWWKHRGFNYGYTF
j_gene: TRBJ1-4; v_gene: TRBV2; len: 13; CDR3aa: CASSESGSEKLFF
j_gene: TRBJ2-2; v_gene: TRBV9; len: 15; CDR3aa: CASSVDGTPTGELFF
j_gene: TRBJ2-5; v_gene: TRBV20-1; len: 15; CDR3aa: CSARQPLANQETQYF
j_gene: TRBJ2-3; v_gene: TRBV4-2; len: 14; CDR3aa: CASSHAREADTQYF
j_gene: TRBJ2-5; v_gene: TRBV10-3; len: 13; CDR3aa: CAARDTRLETQYF
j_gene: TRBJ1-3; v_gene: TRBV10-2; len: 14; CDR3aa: CASSEVGSGNTIYF
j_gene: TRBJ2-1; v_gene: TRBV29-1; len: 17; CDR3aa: CSVERYGTQGLYNEQFF
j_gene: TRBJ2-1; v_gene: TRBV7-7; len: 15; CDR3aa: CASSSGLAGLNEQFF
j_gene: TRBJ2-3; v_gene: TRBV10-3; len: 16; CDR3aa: CAISVATSASTDTQYF
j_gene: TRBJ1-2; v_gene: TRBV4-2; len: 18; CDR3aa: CASSQPSSPGQPNYGYTF
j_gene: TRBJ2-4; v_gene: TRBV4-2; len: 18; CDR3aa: CASSQDLGGLGSKNIQYF
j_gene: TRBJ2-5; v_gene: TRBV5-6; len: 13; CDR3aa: CASSPLGQETQYF
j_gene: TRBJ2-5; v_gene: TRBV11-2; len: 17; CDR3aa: CASSLGSSGRPEETQYF
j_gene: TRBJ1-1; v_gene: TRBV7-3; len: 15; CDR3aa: CASSLIGIASTEAFF
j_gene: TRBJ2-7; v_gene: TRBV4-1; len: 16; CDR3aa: CASSPSLAGGLYEQYF
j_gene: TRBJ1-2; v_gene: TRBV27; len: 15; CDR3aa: CASSLEPGWIYGYTF
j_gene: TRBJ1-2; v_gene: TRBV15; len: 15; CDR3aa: CATSRSGTVFYGYTF
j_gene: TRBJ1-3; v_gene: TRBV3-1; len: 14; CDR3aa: CASSQWANGNTIYF
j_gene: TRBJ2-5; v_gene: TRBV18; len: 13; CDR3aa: CASSMGHLETQYF
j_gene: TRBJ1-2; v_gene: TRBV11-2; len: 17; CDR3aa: CASSPTGWVVDNYGYTF
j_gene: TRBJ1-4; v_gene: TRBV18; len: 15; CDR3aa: CASSPSQGAGEKLFF
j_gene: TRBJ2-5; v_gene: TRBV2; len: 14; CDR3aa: CASGGGTYQETQYF
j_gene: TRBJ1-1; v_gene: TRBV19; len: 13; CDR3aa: CASRYRRNTEAFF
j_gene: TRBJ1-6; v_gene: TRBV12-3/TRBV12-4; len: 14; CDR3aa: CASSLFASESPLHF
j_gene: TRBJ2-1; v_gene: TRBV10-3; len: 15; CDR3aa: CAISGTSGSSNEQFF
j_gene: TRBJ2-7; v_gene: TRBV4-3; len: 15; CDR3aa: CASSQDHSGSYEQYF
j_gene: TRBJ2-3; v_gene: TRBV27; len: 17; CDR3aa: CASSYIKTSRGMGTQYF
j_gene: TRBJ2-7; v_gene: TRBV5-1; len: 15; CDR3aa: CASSLGLAGTYEQYF
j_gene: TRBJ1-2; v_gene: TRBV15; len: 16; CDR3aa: CATSRDLDRDKDGYTF
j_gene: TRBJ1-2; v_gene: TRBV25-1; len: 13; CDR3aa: CASSEYQGKGYTF
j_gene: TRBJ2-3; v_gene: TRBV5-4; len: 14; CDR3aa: CASSLDWNTDTQYF
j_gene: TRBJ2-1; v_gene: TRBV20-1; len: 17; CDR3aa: CSARPSGAGRAQGEQFF
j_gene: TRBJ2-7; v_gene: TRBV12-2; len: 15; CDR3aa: CASRPGTSARNEQYF
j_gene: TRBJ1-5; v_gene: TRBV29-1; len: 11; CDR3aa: CRPTGCQPQHF
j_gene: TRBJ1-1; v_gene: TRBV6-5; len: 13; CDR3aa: CASSYSRQGEAFF
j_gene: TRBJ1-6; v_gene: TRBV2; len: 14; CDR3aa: CASSPRDVNSPLHF